Listed below are T cell receptor beta chains from one sample, sequenced in a study of shared clonotypes between healthy human individuals. Sequenced by immunoSEQ multiplex PCR; TCRdb stores in-frame clones only, minus some. Of around 2.5 million clones listed, roughly 93% are singletons. Sequenced input: naive CD4+ T cells from PBMCs. Receptors originate from a man younger than 35 in good health. Some clones in this sample may be carry-over from other donors' samples. CDR3s include the opening cysteine and the closing phenylalanine or tryptophan. The order of the fields is D gene, clone size, CDR3 length, J gene, V gene, CDR3 protein, CDR3 DNA. A D gene is named only where the DNA matches it firmly. Clone sizes are given selectively: once, few, many, or a class where the clone is expanded.

NA,NA,15,TRBJ2-7,TRBV10-3,CAISDMGGSGGEQYF,TGTGCCATCAGTGACATGGGGGGCTCGGGAGGCGAGCAGTACTTC
NA,NA,14,TRBJ2-2,TRBV5-1,CASSLDSTTGELFF,TGCGCCAGCAGCTTGGACTCAACCACCGGGGAGCTGTTTTTT
NA,once,12,TRBJ2-3,TRBV9,CASSSHRDTQYF,TGTGCCAGCAGCAGTCACCGCGATACGCAGTATTTT
NA,NA,16,TRBJ1-2,TRBV28,CASSSWTEPHHFGYTF,TGTGCCAGCAGTTCCTGGACAGAGCCACACCACTTTGGCTACACCTTC
NA,NA,13,TRBJ2-5,TRBV10-3,CAISERTQETQYF,TGTGCCATCAGTGAGAGGACACAAGAGACCCAGTACTTC
TRBD1,NA,15,TRBJ1-4,TRBV7-9,CASSLAGTANEKLFF,TGTGCCAGCAGCTTAGCCGGGACAGCTAATGAAAAACTGTTTTTT
TRBD2,NA,15,TRBJ2-3,TRBV7-2,CASSLVAGGTDTQYF,TGTGCCAGCAGCTTAGTTGCGGGAGGTACAGATACGCAGTATTTT
NA,NA,12,TRBJ2-5,TRBV28,CASSLRLETQYF,TGTGCCAGCAGCCTCAGGCTAGAGACCCAGTACTTC
NA,NA,15,TRBJ2-6,TRBV27,CASRIQGTGANVLTF,TGTGCCAGCAGGATACAGGGTACTGGGGCCAACGTCCTGACTTTC
NA,NA,14,TRBJ2-1,TRBV18,CASSSNRDNNEQFF,TGTGCCAGCTCCTCGAACCGGGACAACAATGAGCAGTTCTTC
NA,NA,14,TRBJ2-7,TRBV2,CASHEGSQLHEQYF,TGTGCCAGCCACGAGGGGTCCCAATTACACGAGCAGTACTTC
NA,NA,13,TRBJ2-3,TRBV9,CASRPTSTDTQYF,TGTGCCAGCAGACCGACTAGCACAGATACGCAGTATTTT
TRBD1,NA,15,TRBJ1-2,TRBV18,CASSPGGQGPYGYTF,TGTGCCAGCTCACCAGGGGGACAGGGGCCATATGGCTACACCTTC
TRBD1,NA,14,TRBJ1-5,TRBV15,CATSKQGMYQPQHF,TGTGCCACCAGCAAACAGGGGATGTATCAGCCCCAGCATTTT
TRBD2,NA,15,TRBJ2-7,TRBV30,CAWRKRLAGVHEQYF,TGTGCCTGGAGAAAAAGACTAGCGGGAGTCCACGAGCAGTACTTC
TRBD2,once,15,TRBJ2-2,TRBV7-2,CASSPTSGRIGELFF,TGTGCCAGCAGCCCGACTAGCGGGAGAATCGGGGAGCTGTTTTTT
TRBD1,NA,14,TRBJ2-7,TRBV7-2,CASSSTGPVYEQYF,TGTGCCAGCAGCTCGACAGGGCCGGTCTACGAGCAGTACTTC
TRBD1,once,15,TRBJ2-5,TRBV5-1,CASSRGTGDGETQYF,TGCGCCAGCAGCCGGGGGACAGGTGACGGGGAGACCCAGTACTTC
NA,NA,16,TRBJ1-4,TRBV7-2,CASSLRLAGVREKLFF,TGTGCCAGCAGCTTGAGACTGGCAGGGGTGCGAGAAAAACTGTTTTTT
NA,NA,15,TRBJ2-2,TRBV6-5,CASRSRERKTGELFF,TGTGCCAGCAGATCACGGGAGAGGAAAACCGGGGAGCTGTTTTTT
NA,NA,14,TRBJ1-3,TRBV7-9,CASSLNGAKNTIYF,TGTGCCAGCAGCTTAAACGGCGCAAAAAACACCATATATTTT
NA,NA,13,TRBJ2-3,TRBV29-1,CSAAPNPTDTQYF,TGCAGCGCCGCACCTAACCCCACAGATACGCAGTATTTT
TRBD2,NA,14,TRBJ2-1,TRBV25-1,CASYEGLAGDEQFF,TGTGCCAGCTACGAGGGTCTAGCGGGAGATGAGCAGTTCTTC
NA,NA,12,TRBJ1-4,TRBV6-5,CASSYSREKLFF,TGTGCCAGCAGTTACTCGCGTGAAAAACTGTTTTTT
TRBD1,NA,15,TRBJ1-2,TRBV25-1,CASSDLRTGDYGYTF,TGTGCCAGCAGTGATCTCAGGACAGGGGACTATGGCTACACCTTC
NA,NA,15,TRBJ2-3,TRBV7-2,CASSLARDSTDTQYF,TGTGCCAGCAGCTTAGCGCGGGATAGCACAGATACGCAGTATTTT
TRBD2,NA,13,TRBJ2-3,TRBV5-1,CASSTQRGDTQYF,TGCGCCAGCAGCACGCAGCGGGGAGATACGCAGTATTTT
NA,NA,13,TRBJ2-3,TRBV7-2,CASSGQSTDTQYF,TGTGCCAGCAGCGGGCAAAGCACAGATACGCAGTATTTT
NA,NA,14,TRBJ2-5,TRBV5-1,CASSLSRLQEAQYF,TGCGCCAGCAGCTTGAGCCGGCTCCAAGAGGCCCAGTACTTC
TRBD1,NA,15,TRBJ1-5,TRBV5-1,CASSLMTGADQPQHF,TGCGCCAGCAGCCTGATGACAGGGGCGGATCAGCCCCAGCATTTT
NA,NA,15,TRBJ1-2,TRBV6-5,CASRVRVETRYGYTF,TGTGCCAGCCGGGTCCGAGTGGAAACTCGCTATGGCTACACCTTC
NA,NA,14,TRBJ2-1,TRBV7-2,CASSLGLTYNEQFF,TGTGCCAGCAGCTTAGGCCTGACTTACAATGAGCAGTTCTTC
NA,NA,15,TRBJ1-2,TRBV18,CASSPPAVGAGGYTF,TGTGCCAGCTCACCACCGGCGGTCGGCGCGGGAGGCTACACCTTC
NA,NA,14,TRBJ2-1,TRBV2,CASSEAGSFNEQFF,TGTGCCAGCAGTGAAGCGGGAAGCTTCAATGAGCAGTTCTTC
TRBD1,NA,15,TRBJ2-7,TRBV18,CASSPLGQSSYEQYF,TGTGCCAGCTCACCATTGGGACAGAGCTCCTACGAGCAGTACTTC
NA,NA,15,TRBJ2-1,TRBV18,CASSPPGSSYNEQFF,TGTGCCAGCTCACCACCCGGGTCCTCCTACAATGAGCAGTTCTTC
TRBD2,once,15,TRBJ2-5,TRBV5-1,CASSPGGTEQETQYF,TGCGCCAGCAGCCCCGGGGGGACGGAACAAGAGACCCAGTACTTC
NA,NA,11,TRBJ1-1,TRBV2,CASTNGPEAFF,TGTGCCAGCACCAACGGGCCTGAAGCTTTCTTT
NA,NA,12,TRBJ2-7,TRBV30,CAWRRRQDEQYF,TGTGCCTGGCGCAGGAGGCAGGACGAGCAGTACTTC